This is a list of T cell receptor beta chains from one sample in a study of cytomegalovirus exposure and HLA in healthy donors. Repertoires were generated with immunoSEQ multiplex PCR, while TCRdb's copy carries only in-frame clones and drops some. The sample holds around 100,000 clones, around 85% seen once. Sequenced sample: PBMCs. These receptors came from a man between 18 and 29 years old in good health and CMV-seropositive. Both conserved end residues are part of each CDR3. The D gene is left open where the match is weak. Only some rows state a clone size, as once, few, many or a class for expanded clones.

NA	TRBV2	NA	TRBJ2-3	CASSDTYSTTDTQYF	TGTGCCAGCAGTGATACCTATTCAACCACAGATACGCAGTATTTT
NA	TRBV28	TRBD1	TRBJ1-5	CASSFGQGRDQPQHF	TGTGCCAGCAGTTTTGGACAGGGGAGGGATCAGCCCCAGCATTTT
NA	TRBV6-1	TRBD1	TRBJ1-5	CASSEAGQGAWKQPQHF	TGTGCCAGCAGTGAAGCGGGACAGGGGGCTTGGAAACAGCCCCAGCATTTT
NA	TRBV28	NA	TRBJ2-7	CASSLIAPYEQYF	TGTGCCAGCAGTTTAATAGCCCCGTACGAGCAGTACTTC
once	TRBV28	TRBD2	TRBJ2-1	CASSFSWGGRVNEQFF	TGTGCCAGCAGTTTTAGTTGGGGCGGGAGGGTCAATGAGCAGTTCTTC
few	TRBV19	TRBD2	TRBJ2-1	CASSGAGGVEQFF	TGTGCCAGTAGTGGAGCGGGAGGGGTTGAGCAGTTCTTC
NA	TRBV6-4	NA	TRBJ2-1	CASSDSVAASYNEQFF	TGTGCCAGCAGTGACTCGGTAGCGGCTTCCTACAATGAGCAGTTCTTC
NA	TRBV2	TRBD1	TRBJ1-4	CASSEGQGDLRGKLFF	TGTGCCAGCAGTGAGGGACAGGGTGACTTGCGTGGAAAACTGTTTTTT
NA	TRBV28	TRBD1	TRBJ2-1	CASSSSGGPYNEQFF	TGTGCCAGCAGTTCATCAGGGGGCCCCTACAATGAGCAGTTCTTC
once	TRBV19	TRBD2	TRBJ2-3	CASSSGLAGEVDTQYF	TGTGCCAGTAGTTCAGGACTAGCGGGAGAGGTAGATACGCAGTATTTT
NA	TRBV10-1	TRBD2	TRBJ2-2	CANDPSGRRGNTGELFF	TGCGCCAACGATCCTAGCGGGAGGCGGGGCAACACCGGGGAGCTGTTTTTT
NA	TRBV20-1	NA	TRBJ1-1	CSAVNTEAFF	TGCAGTGCCGTTAACACTGAAGCTTTCTTT
NA	TRBV7-9	TRBD1	TRBJ2-1	CASSFPADRGYGNEQFF	TGTGCCAGCAGCTTCCCCGCGGACAGGGGGTATGGCAATGAGCAGTTCTTC
NA	TRBV10-3	NA	TRBJ2-1	CAISNSDNSYNEQFF	TGTGCCATCAGTAATAGCGATAACTCCTACAATGAGCAGTTCTTC
few	TRBV7-9	TRBD1	TRBJ1-3	CASSPRTGGEHTIYF	TGTGCCAGCAGCCCTCGGACAGGGGGCGAGCACACCATATATTTT
NA	TRBV29-1	NA	TRBJ1-2	CSVVETVSFYGYTF	TGCAGCGTTGTAGAGACTGTCAGCTTCTATGGCTACACCTTC
NA	TRBV30	NA	TRBJ2-1	CAWSPYWSYNEQFF	TGTGCCTGGAGTCCCTATTGGAGCTACAATGAGCAGTTCTTC
NA	TRBV7-6	TRBD2	TRBJ2-7	CASSLAHIVAGDYEQYF	TGTGCCAGCAGCTTAGCCCACATAGTAGCGGGAGATTACGAGCAGTACTTC
NA	TRBV27	TRBD1	TRBJ1-5	CASSPRQGNQPQHF	TGTGCCAGCAGTCCGCGACAGGGTAATCAGCCCCAGCATTTT
NA	TRBV5-6	TRBD2	TRBJ2-5	CASSLEGSGRPQETQYF	TGTGCCAGCAGCTTGGAGGGTAGCGGGAGGCCCCAAGAGACCCAGTACTTC
NA	TRBV5-8	NA	TRBJ1-2	CASSSPLSYGYTF	TGTGCCAGCAGCTCTCCCCTCTCCTATGGCTACACCTTC
once	TRBV5-1	NA	TRBJ2-1	CASSSGINNEQFF	TGCGCCAGCAGCTCCGGGATTAACAATGAGCAGTTCTTC
few	TRBV21-1	NA	TRBJ2-3	CASISEGVRTDTQYF	TGTGCCAGCATTTCAGAGGGGGTACGCACAGATACGCAGTATTTT
NA	TRBV30	NA	TRBJ1-1	CAWSVGEEDTEAFF	TGTGCCTGGAGTGTTGGGGAGGAAGACACTGAAGCTTTCTTT
NA	TRBV7-8	NA	TRBJ2-5	CASSLFGIQETQYF	TGTGCCAGCAGCTTATTCGGGATACAAGAGACCCAGTACTTC
NA	TRBV5-4	TRBD1	TRBJ1-2	CASSSGQGVYGYTF	TGTGCCAGCAGCTCAGGACAGGGGGTCTATGGCTACACCTTC
NA	TRBV7-9	TRBD2	TRBJ2-1	CASSSPGLAGSDEQFF	TGTGCCAGCAGCTCACCGGGACTAGCGGGATCTGATGAGCAGTTCTTC
NA	TRBV6-4	NA	TRBJ2-2	CASSSGNTGELFF	TGTGCCAGCAGTAGCGGGAACACCGGGGAGCTGTTTTTT
NA	TRBV28	NA	TRBJ2-2	CASTPGQATGELFF	TGTGCCAGCACCCCAGGGCAGGCTACCGGGGAGCTGTTTTTT
NA	TRBV5-1	NA	TRBJ2-1	CASSLVGLEQFF	TGCGCCAGCAGCTTGGTTGGCCTTGAGCAGTTCTTC
NA	TRBV27	TRBD2	TRBJ2-2	CASSLISGRAGELFF	TGTGCCAGCAGTTTGATTAGCGGGAGGGCCGGGGAGCTGTTTTTT
NA	TRBV27	TRBD2	TRBJ2-3	CASSLIAGGPTDTQYF	TGTGCCAGCAGTCTTATAGCGGGAGGGCCCACAGATACGCAGTATTTT
once	TRBV14	NA	TRBJ2-1	CASSQDLQGGNEQFF	TGTGCCAGCAGCCAAGATCTACAGGGTGGAAATGAGCAGTTCTTC
NA	TRBV30	TRBD1	TRBJ1-1	CAWSAYRGGAEAFF	TGTGCCTGGAGTGCCTACAGGGGTGGGGCTGAAGCTTTCTTT
NA	TRBV5-4	TRBD2	TRBJ2-3	CASSSRTSGSWADTQYF	TGTGCCAGCAGCTCACGGACTAGCGGGAGCTGGGCAGATACGCAGTATTTT
NA	TRBV18	NA	TRBJ2-7	CASSPDSTPYEQYF	TGTGCCAGCTCACCAGACAGTACCCCCTACGAGCAGTACTTC
NA	TRBV11-2	TRBD1	TRBJ2-1	CATTQGNYNEQFF	TGTGCCACTACACAGGGGAACTACAATGAGCAGTTCTTC
NA	TRBV5-1	NA	TRBJ1-2	CASSATHRERDPYYGYTF	TGCGCCAGCAGCGCTACGCACAGGGAACGTGACCCTTACTATGGCTACACCTTC
NA	TRBV5-5	NA	TRBJ2-5	CASSFAVETQYF	TGTGCCAGCAGCTTTGCAGTAGAGACCCAGTACTTC
NA	TRBV5-4	NA	TRBJ1-1	CASSQLVNTEAFF	TGTGCCAGCAGCCAACTAGTGAACACTGAAGCTTTCTTT
NA	TRBV10-2	TRBD1	TRBJ2-2	CASRLGGQGNTGELFF	TGCGCCAGCCGCCTGGGGGGACAGGGTAACACCGGGGAGCTGTTTTTT
few	TRBV25-1	NA	TRBJ2-3	CASSEFEGTDTQYF	TGTGCCAGCAGTGAATTTGAGGGAACAGATACGCAGTATTTT
NA	TRBV7-8	NA	TRBJ2-3	CASSSGPQGLTDTQYF	TGTGCCAGCAGCTCAGGACCTCAGGGGCTCACAGATACGCAGTATTTT
few	TRBV12-1	NA	TRBJ1-2	CASSFSGTGRGGYTF	TGTGCCAGCAGCTTTTCTGGGACAGGGAGAGGTGGCTACACCTTC
NA	TRBV13	TRBD1	TRBJ1-5	CASSPGGSFNQPQHF	TGTGCCAGCAGCCCAGGGGGCTCCTTCAATCAGCCCCAGCATTTT
few	TRBV29-1	NA	TRBJ1-2	CSVGAAGDMNGYTF	TGCAGCGTTGGGGCAGCGGGCGATATGAATGGCTACACCTTC
NA	TRBV30	TRBD1	TRBJ1-1	CAWSTGAGYLEAFF	TGTGCCTGGAGTACAGGGGCGGGCTATCTTGAAGCTTTCTTT
once	TRBV5-1	NA	TRBJ1-1	CASSSPLGGGRAFF	TGCGCCAGCAGCTCCCCGCTTGGGGGCGGGAGAGCTTTCTTT
NA	TRBV12-5	TRBD1	TRBJ2-1	CASGPSSGGEYNEQFF	TGTGCTAGTGGTCCCTCCTCAGGGGGCGAGTACAATGAGCAGTTCTTC
NA	TRBV7-6	TRBD2	TRBJ2-3	CASSPSGSIDTQYF	TGTGCCAGCAGCCCTAGCGGGAGTATAGATACGCAGTATTTT
many	TRBV19	NA	TRBJ2-5	CASSIEGGQTQYF	TGTGCCAGTAGTATAGAAGGGGGTCAGACCCAGTACTTC
NA	TRBV25-1	TRBD1	TRBJ2-7	CATRRGTGNYEQYF	TGTGCCACCCGAAGAGGGACAGGCAACTACGAGCAGTACTTC
NA	TRBV5-1	TRBD2	TRBJ2-1	CASSPSGAAGEQFF	TGCGCCAGCAGTCCTAGCGGGGCCGCTGGAGAGCAGTTCTTC
NA	TRBV7-8	TRBD1	TRBJ2-1	CASRQDRGSYNEQFF	TGTGCCAGCAGGCAGGACAGGGGGTCCTACAATGAGCAGTTCTTC
NA	TRBV2	NA	TRBJ1-1	CASSDPLGGITEAFF	TGTGCCAGCAGTGACCCTCTGGGGGGTATCACTGAAGCTTTCTTT
NA	TRBV27	TRBD2	TRBJ2-3	CASSLSRGGLAGVGDTQYF	TGTGCCAGCAGTTTATCGAGAGGGGGACTAGCGGGAGTAGGGGATACGCAGTATTTT